Listed below are T cell receptor beta chains from one sample, sequenced in a study of T cell responses to AZD1222 COVID-19 vaccine. TCRdb keeps only in-frame clones here, not all; method: immunoSEQ multiplex PCR. The data contain approximately 130,000 clones, approximately 90% of them seen just once; the ten biggest clones take up 2.5% to 3.5%. Sequencing used peripheral blood, obtained 28 days after the second AZD1222 dose. These receptors originate from an adult who received the AZD1222 COVID-19 vaccine. CDR3s include the opening cysteine and the closing phenylalanine or tryptophan. D genes are given only for firm matches. Not every row has a clone size; where given, it reads once, few, many or a size class.

TRBD1 | - | TRBJ1-6 | TRBV2 | TGTGCCAGCAGTGATGACAGGGATTCACCCCTCCACTTT | CASSDDRDSPLHF
- | - | TRBJ1-2 | TRBV6-2/TRBV6-3 | TGTGCCAGCAGCCCTGGTAAGGGCAGGGAGTCAGTTTCGGACTATGGCTACACCTTC | CASSPGKGRESVSDYGYTF
TRBD1 | - | TRBJ2-1 | TRBV7-9 | TGTGCCAGCAGCTCGGAAACAGGGGTCACCTCCTACAATGAGCAGTTCTTC | CASSSETGVTSYNEQFF
- | - | TRBJ2-7 | TRBV21-1 | TGTGCCAGCAGCACGGACCTACGGGATGACAGGGGGTTCACCTACGAGCAGTACTTC | CASSTDLRDDRGFTYEQYF
- | - | TRBJ1-1 | TRBV11-3 | TGTGCCAGCAGCTTCGGCACAACCAACACTGAAGCTTTCTTT | CASSFGTTNTEAFF
- | - | TRBJ2-2 | TRBV3-1/TRBV3-2 | TGTGCCAGCAGCCCTAACCAGGGCAAGTACGGGGAGCTGTTTTTT | CASSPNQGKYGELFF
- | - | TRBJ2-5 | TRBV5-1 | TGCGCCAGCAGCTTGAATCTTGGCGGTGGGGAGGAGACCCAGTACTTC | CASSLNLGGGEETQYF
- | - | TRBJ2-3 | TRBV28 | TGTGCCAGCAGTTTAACGGCCCGCACAGATACGCAGTATTTT | CASSLTARTDTQYF
- | once | TRBJ2-7 | TRBV28 | TGTGCCAGCAGTCCATTGGGGGGGCTATCCTACGAGCAGTACTTC | CASSPLGGLSYEQYF
TRBD1 | once | TRBJ2-7 | TRBV18 | TGTGCCAGCTCACCACTAATCCCGGGACAGGGGGCGAACGAGCAGTACTTC | CASSPLIPGQGANEQYF
- | few | TRBJ2-2 | TRBV25-1 | TGTGCCAGCAGTGAGTCACCAAGGGACACCGGGGAGCTGTTTTTT | CASSESPRDTGELFF
- | - | TRBJ2-3 | TRBV5-4 | TGTGCCAGCAGCTACGGCACAGATACGCAGTATTTT | CASSYGTDTQYF
- | - | TRBJ2-2 | TRBV27 | TGTGCCAGCAGTACCAGCTACGCGAACACCGGGGAGCTGTTTTTT | CASSTSYANTGELFF
TRBD1 | - | TRBJ1-2 | TRBV5-1 | TGCGCCAGCAGCGTGGGACAGTACTATGGCTACACCTTC | CASSVGQYYGYTF
TRBD1 | many | TRBJ1-1 | TRBV7-9 | TGTGCCAGCAGCTTAGTGAGGGGGCGACCTGAAGCTTTCTTT | CASSLVRGRPEAFF
- | - | TRBJ2-4 | TRBV30 | TGTGCCTGGAGTGTGGACGCCACCGCATTTCAGTACTTC | CAWSVDATAFQYF
- | - | TRBJ2-7 | TRBV4-3 | TGCGCCAGCAGCCAAGAACTGTCCTCCTACGAGCAGTACTTC | CASSQELSSYEQYF
- | - | TRBJ1-1 | TRBV29-1 | TGCAGCGTTGACGGGAGCTCTGAAGCTTTCTTT | CSVDGSSEAFF
TRBD1 | - | TRBJ2-7 | TRBV6-5 | TGTGCCAGCACCCCGGACAGGGGGGGATCCTACGAGCAGTACTTC | CASTPDRGGSYEQYF
- | - | TRBJ1-2 | TRBV6-5 | TGTGCCAGCAGTTACTCTGGGCGACGGGGCTATGGCTACACCTTC | CASSYSGRRGYGYTF
- | - | TRBJ1-1 | TRBV5-5 | TGTGCCAGCAGCCACAGGAGTGTGGCTTTCTTT | CASSHRSVAFF
- | - | TRBJ1-1 | TRBV13 | TGTGCCAGCAGCTGGGAGGGGACTGAAGCTTTCTTT | CASSWEGTEAFF
- | - | TRBJ2-7 | TRBV18 | TGTGCCAGCTCACCATGGGACAAGGCCTACGAGCAGTACTTC | CASSPWDKAYEQYF
- | - | TRBJ2-7 | TRBV30 | TGTGCCTGGAGTAGCCCGGGGGCCTCCTACGAGCAGTACTTC | CAWSSPGASYEQYF
- | - | TRBJ2-7 | TRBV4-3 | TGCGCCAGCAGCCAAGAAAAAGAGATATCCTACGAGCAGTACTTC | CASSQEKEISYEQYF
- | - | TRBJ2-3 | TRBV7-2 | TGTGCCAGCAGCATGGACGGTTTTGGCACGCAGTATTTT | CASSMDGFGTQYF
TRBD1 | few | TRBJ1-5 | TRBV23-1 | TGCGCCAGCAGTCAACGGCCCGGGACAGGGGTAAGATATAGCAATCAGCCCCAGCATTTT | CASSQRPGTGVRYSNQPQHF